These 6 T cell receptor beta chains originate from one sample sequenced in a study of post-analysis software for immune sequencing data. Points from the study as a whole: About 5 TRBV segments (TRBV5-6, TRBV5-1 and TRBV20-1 among them) occurred more frequently in patients than in controls.

These receptors have no identified antigens. The TCR beta cDNA libraries carried unique molecular identifiers. TCRdb reprocessed the PCR reads via MiXCR and lists one record per CDR3 protein. The sample lists hundreds of thousands of distinct CDR3 sequences, less than 40% seen once, with under 5.5% in the top ten. The sequenced sample was blood. The source is a girl aged 10 to 17 with multiple sclerosis.

This clonotype was recorded at least ten times. This chain joins TRBV7-9 and TRBJ1-2; D not certain. Trimming stripped 5 bases from V and 6 bases from J, with 10 bases between. CDR3 size: 12 residues. Germline V lookup: CDR1 SEHNR, CDR2 FQNEAQ (reference sequence). CDR3 nucleotide sequence: TGTGCCAGCAGCCAGGCGGAGAATGGCTACACCTTC. It encodes CASSQAENGYTF.

This chain uses TRBV27 with TRBJ1-1; a possible D gene is TRBD1 (5 bases). Germline-derived CDR1 and CDR2 are MNHEY and SMNVEV (reference sequence). The CDR3 loop spans 13 amino acids. Trimming shortened V by 8 bases and J by 6 bases, and 16 bases separated the two germline ends. The CDR3 DNA reads as TGTGCCAGCCTCCCGGGCGCAGGGTCTGAAGCTTTCTTT. This sequence encodes CASLPGAGSEAFF.

The chain joins TRBV6-2 or TRBV6-3 to TRBJ2-2, with 7 bases matching TRBD1. The V segment lost 10 bases and the J segment 4 bases; nucleotides outside the gene matches: 9. Germline CDR1 MNHEY, CDR2 SVGEGT. CDR3 length: 14 residues. CDR3 residues: CATPRDSITGELFF. DNA for the CDR3: TGTGCCACCCCCCGGGACAGCATCACCGGGGAGCTGTTTTTT.

There are many counts of this clonotype. The chain employs TRBV5-5 and TRBJ2-3, with D uncertain. The CDR3 length is 12 residues. The germline CDR1 and CDR2 sequences are SGHKS and YYEKEE (reference sequence). Between the trimmed V and J ends, which lost 2 bases and 8 bases, there was a span of 9 bases. The CDR3: CASSFDESTQYF. In DNA form, the CDR3 reads TGTGCCAGCAGCTTCGACGAAAGTACGCAGTATTTT.

This clonotype has only a few counts. This may stem from a read error, because a much larger clone lies one nucleotide away. The rearrangement uses TRBV14 and TRBJ2-7; TRBD2 might be the D (7 bases). V lost 1 base and J lost 5, with 12 bases in between. The germline V gene has CDR1 SGHDN and CDR2 FVKESK. This CDR3 spans 14 amino acids. In DNA form, the CDR3 reads TGTGCCAGCAGCCAAGTCGGAGGGGGGGACGAGCAGTACTTC. The encoded protein is CASSQVGGGDEQYF.

This clonotype was observed a single time. The V and J genes are TRBV20-1 and TRBJ2-1; 7 bases are shared with TRBD2. V lost 4 bases and J lost 2; bases outside the gene matches: 5. CDR1 is DFQATT, CDR2 SNEGSKA, per germline (reference sequence). The length of the CDR3 is 14 residues. Here the CDR3 reads CSAKGREAYNEQFF. The CDR3 DNA is TGCAGTGCTAAAGGCCGGGAGGCCTACAATGAGCAGTTCTTC.